The next 17 T cell receptor beta chains were all read from a single sample in a study of blood T cell repertoires in COVID-19. Libraries were prepared by immunoSEQ multiplex PCR; TCRdb keeps only in-frame clonotypes and omits some of them. Seen here are 200,000 to 250,000 clones, roughly 88% observed once, and the top ten hold around 6.3%. Sequencing was done on a sample of peripheral blood. The receptors were sampled from a woman in her 30s with COVID-19, enrolled during active disease.

V usage is TRBV6-5 and J usage is TRBJ2-4; TRBD2 is a possible D gene (5 bases). This CDR3 is built from 15 residues. V was cut by 4 bases and J by 5 bases, with 15 bases left in between. CDR1 is MNHEY, CDR2 SVGAGI, per germline. CDR3 loop: CASSSETRRQNIQYF. Written as DNA, the CDR3 is TGTGCCAGCAGTTCGGAAACACGGAGGCAAAACATTCAGTACTTC.

This sequence joins TRBV6-5 and TRBJ1-1; D not resolved. The CDR3 is 15 residues long. With 2 bases removed from V and 1 base from J, the gap between germline ends came to 11 bases. CDR1 MNHEY and CDR2 SVGAGI come from the germline V gene. The CDR3 sequence: CASSYSPSQNTEAFF. The CDR3, as DNA: TGTGCCAGCAGTTACAGTCCCTCACAGAACACTGAAGCTTTCTTT.

The chain carries TRBV14 and TRBJ2-3; perhaps TRBD2 as D (7 bases). Germline V CDR1 and CDR2: SGHDN, FVKESK. This CDR3 spans 22 amino acids. Between the trimmed V and J ends, which lost 5 bases and 2 bases, there was a span of 35 bases. This CDR3 reads CASSRWPGGGGLDEIFTDTQYF. CDR3 coding DNA: TGTGCCAGCAGCAGGTGGCCCGGTGGCGGGGGCCTCGACGAGATATTCACAGATACGCAGTATTTT.

In this sample, this clone turned up once. This chain links TRBV4-3 with TRBJ2-3; D remains unclear. Trimming removed 2 bases from V and 6 bases from J, with 12 bases in between. This CDR3 is built from 14 residues. Germline CDR1 and CDR2: LGHNA and YSLEER. CDR3 in amino acids: CASSQTSSADTQYF. The CDR3 coding sequence is TGCGCCAGCAGCCAAACCTCTAGTGCCGATACGCAGTATTTT.

The rearrangement links TRBV4-3 to TRBJ2-2, with 16 bases lining up with TRBD2. The ends lost 3 bases at V and 4 bases at J; junction bases unmatched: 11. Germline V gene data show CDR1 as LGHNA and CDR2 as YSLEER. This CDR3 is built from 20 residues. The chain's CDR3 is CASSQTWVGLAGGGTGELFF. The CDR3 DNA reads TGCGCCAGCAGCCAGACATGGGTGGGACTAGCGGGAGGGGGCACCGGGGAGCTGTTTTTT.

The chain has TRBV15 and TRBJ2-1; 10 nucleotides line up with TRBD2. V lost 1 base and J lost 8; bases outside the gene matches: 5. The CDR3 length is 15 residues. Germline V gene sequence: CDR1 LNHNV, CDR2 YYDKDF (reference sequence). The CDR3 reads CATSRASGGADEQFF. CDR3 DNA: TGTGCCACCAGCAGAGCAAGCGGGGGGGCAGATGAGCAGTTCTTC. The entire variable domain, with the rest obtained from reference TRBV15 and TRBJ2-1, is as follows: DAMVIQNPRYQVTQFGKPVTLSCSQTLNHNVMYWYQQKSSQAPKLLFHYYDKDFNNEADTPDNFQSRRPNTSFCFLDIRSPGLGDTAMYLCATSRASGGADEQFFGPGTRLTVL.

The chain is built from TRBV14 and TRBJ2-5; 10 bases line up with TRBD2. Germline V gene sequence: CDR1 SGHDN, CDR2 FVKESK. The J segment lost 6 bases and the V segment lost 5 bases, leaving 12 bases of the junction unmatched. CDR3 length equals 16 residues. CDR3 DNA sequence: TGTGCCAGCAGCTCTGATCTAGCGGGAGTGTATAAGACCCAGTACTTC. This gives the protein CASSSDLAGVYKTQYF.

This clone was picked up one time. The J gene is TRBJ1-5, the V gene TRBV28; 7 bases map to TRBD1. Germline V CDR1 and CDR2: MDHEN, SYDVKM. The V segment lost 5 bases and the J segment 0 bases; nucleotides outside the gene matches: 7. This CDR3 has 16 amino acids. CDR3 coding DNA: TGTGCCAGCAGTACCGGGACAGACTATAGCAATCAGCCCCAGCATTTT. Translated, it gives CASSTGTDYSNQPQHF.

J is TRBJ1-5 and V is TRBV7-9; perhaps TRBD1 as D (6 bases). Trimming stripped 1 base from V and 7 bases from J, with 8 bases between. In germline, CDR1 is SEHNR, CDR2 FQNEAQ (reference sequence). The CDR3 covers 13 residues. The CDR3 spells CASSLGQGQPQHF. The DNA of the CDR3 is TGTGCCAGCAGCTTAGGTCAGGGGCAGCCCCAGCATTTT. Full variable domain (outside the CDR3, taken from reference TRBV7-9 and TRBJ1-5): DTGVSQNPRHKITKRGQNVTFRCDPISEHNRLYWYRQTLGQGPEFLTYFQNEAQLEKSRLLSDRFSAERPKGSFSTLEIQRTEQGDSAMYLCASSLGQGQPQHFGDGTRLSIL.

This chain joins TRBV11-2 and TRBJ1-3; TRBD1 might be the D (5 bases). This CDR3 comprises 17 residues. CDR1 and CDR2 (germline): SGHAT, FQNNGV. V lost 3 bases and J 4 bases, leaving 19 bases between the germline ends. For the CDR3, the DNA is TGTGCCAGCAGCTTTATCCCCATGCGGGGGTCAGGAAACACCATATATTTT. Translation: CASSFIPMRGSGNTIYF.

J is TRBJ2-1 and V is TRBV5-4; the match to TRBD1 covers 9 bases. This CDR3 has 13 amino acids. Germline CDR1 is SGHNT and CDR2 is YYREEE (reference sequence). The V segment lost 9 bases and the J segment 7 bases; nucleotides outside the gene matches: 8. CDR3 sequence: CATIGQGSNEQFF. The CDR3 bases are TGTGCCACTATAGGACAGGGGAGTAATGAGCAGTTCTTC.

V gene TRBV6-1 combines with J gene TRBJ2-1; 15 nucleotides match TRBD2. The germline CDR1 and CDR2 sequences are MNHNS and SASEGT. The CDR3 is made up of 17 amino acids. The V gene end was trimmed by 1 base and the J gene end by 10 bases; junction bases not matched to a gene: 8. The CDR3 DNA reads TGTGCCAGCAGTGAAGAGTTAGGACTAGCGGGGGGGAGAGAGCAGTTCTTC. It is translated as CASSEELGLAGGREQFF.

The chain combines TRBV2 with TRBJ2-1, with 7 bases that match TRBD2. V gave up 6 bases and J gave up 7 bases; unmatched junction bases: 21. CDR3 size: 18 residues. Germline V lookup: CDR1 SNHLY, CDR2 FYNNEI. The CDR3 DNA reads as TGTGCCAGCAGCACAACAGACCTTTGGGGGGGAAGGTGGAATGAGCAGTTCTTC. Protein product: CASSTTDLWGGRWNEQFF.

The V gene is TRBV6-5, the J gene TRBJ1-6; 9 bases match TRBD1. V lost 4 bases to trimming and J lost 7 bases; unmatched junction nucleotides: 8. This CDR3 has 16 residues. Per germline, CDR1 MNHEY and CDR2 SVGAGI. DNA of the CDR3: TGTGCCAGCAGTTTCCGAGGGACAGGGCGCAATTCACCCCTCCACTTT. Protein: CASSFRGTGRNSPLHF.

In its sample, this clone was seen a few times. Other DNA sequences within the sample encode an identical CDR3. The rearrangement links TRBV18 to TRBJ2-7, with D maybe TRBD1 (6 bases). In germline, CDR1 is KGHSH, CDR2 LQKENI. V lost 3 bases to trimming and J lost 0 bases, with 9 bases between them. The CDR3 length is 14 residues. The CDR3 sequence is CASSPVGGSYEQYF. In DNA form, the CDR3 reads TGTGCCAGCTCACCGGTAGGGGGCTCCTACGAGCAGTACTTC.

V is TRBV7-9 and J is TRBJ2-1; 10 bases line up with TRBD2. The ends lost 4 bases at V and 6 bases at J; junction bases unmatched: 12. Per the germline V gene, CDR1 is SEHNR and CDR2 is FQNEAQ (reference sequence). The CDR3 is 17 residues long. CDR3 sequence reads: CASSSRLAGPGSNEQFF. CDR3 bases: TGTGCCAGCAGCTCGCGACTAGCGGGTCCCGGGAGCAATGAGCAGTTCTTC.

This rearrangement joins TRBV12-5 to TRBJ1-5; 10 bases match TRBD1. The V segment lost 5 bases and the J segment 4 bases; nucleotides outside the gene matches: 5. Germline V gene sequence: CDR1 LGHNT, CDR2 FRNRAP. CDR3 length equals 15 residues. The CDR3 DNA sequence: TGTGCTAGTGGTCCCGGACAGGGGGTGAATCAGCCCCAGCATTTT. It codes for CASGPGQGVNQPQHF.